This T cell receptor beta chain was sequenced during a study of regulatory T cells in long-lasting Graves disease. The germline gives CDR1 ENHRY, CDR2 SYGVKD. The CDR3 is 13 residues long. J lost 7 bases, V lost 4 bases, and 2 bases had no gene match. The time point is: newly diagnosed GD, antithyroid drugs for less than 3 months. The authors made the TCR library using RNA they extracted from PBMCs. An endocrinology unit in Xi'an, China, supplied the patients. Construction of the TCR beta libraries employed iRepertoire HTBI primers in conjunction with Arm-PCR of CDR3 regions. TCRdb re-derived calls from the multiplex PCR reads in MiXCR, one entry per CDR3 protein. The repertoire consists of under 450,000 distinct CDR3 sequences, with about 12% occurring once and the leading ten covering about 19%. General study points: Persistent-disease Graves' patients showed less TCR diversity than new cases.

In its sample, this clonotype was seen many times. Its antigen is as yet unknown. The same data also went into a second study, on T cells in Graves' hyperthyroidism and ophthalmopathy. Per that paper: First-round RT-PCR with HTBI primers amplified the TCR CDR3 region. Classification by a 13 V-J model distinguished ophthalmopathy from stable hyperthyroidism.

The receptor comes from a woman aged 18 to 35 with Graves disease. Source: peripheral blood mononuclear cells (PBMCs), taken at new diagnosis, from a patient treated with antithyroid drugs. The chain couples TRBV10-3 to TRBJ1-5; 9 bases align to TRBD1. The CDR3 spells CAISGQGEQPQHF. DNA for the CDR3: TGTGCCATCAGTGGACAGGGGGAACAGCCCCAGCATTTT.